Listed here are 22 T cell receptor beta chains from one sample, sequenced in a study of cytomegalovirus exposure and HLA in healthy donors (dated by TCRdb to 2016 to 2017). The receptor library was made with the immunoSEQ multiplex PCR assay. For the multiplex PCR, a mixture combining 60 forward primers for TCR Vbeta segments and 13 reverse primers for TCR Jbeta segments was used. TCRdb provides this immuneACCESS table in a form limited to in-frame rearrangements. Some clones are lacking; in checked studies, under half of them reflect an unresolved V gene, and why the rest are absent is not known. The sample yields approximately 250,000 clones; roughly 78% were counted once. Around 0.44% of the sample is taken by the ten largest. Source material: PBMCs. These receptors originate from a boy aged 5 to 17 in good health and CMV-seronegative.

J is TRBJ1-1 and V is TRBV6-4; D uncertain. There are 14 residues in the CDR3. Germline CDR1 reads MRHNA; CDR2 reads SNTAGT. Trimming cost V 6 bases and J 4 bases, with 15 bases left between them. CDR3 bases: TGTGCCAGCAGCCCTCTTCCGGGATCCACTGAAGCTTTCTTT. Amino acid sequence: CASSPLPGSTEAFF.

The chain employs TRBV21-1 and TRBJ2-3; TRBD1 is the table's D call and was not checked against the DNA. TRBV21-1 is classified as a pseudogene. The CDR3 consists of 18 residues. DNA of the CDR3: TGTGCCAGCAGCAAAGGGACAGGGGACCCAAAACACACAGATACGCAGTATTTT. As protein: CASSKGTGDPKHTDTQYF.

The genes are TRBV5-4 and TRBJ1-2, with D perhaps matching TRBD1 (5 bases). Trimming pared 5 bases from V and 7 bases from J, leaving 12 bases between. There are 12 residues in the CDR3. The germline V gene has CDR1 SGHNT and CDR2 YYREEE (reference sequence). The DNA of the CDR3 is TGTGCCAGCAGGGTCCGCCAGGGTGGCTACACCTTC. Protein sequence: CASRVRQGGYTF.

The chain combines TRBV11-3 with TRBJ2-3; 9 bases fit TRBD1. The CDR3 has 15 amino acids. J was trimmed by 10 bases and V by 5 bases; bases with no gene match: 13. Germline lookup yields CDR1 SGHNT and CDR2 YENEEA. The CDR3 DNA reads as TGTGCCAGCAGCCCCCGGGACAGGGATAGTATACCGCAGTATTTT. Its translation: CASSPRDRDSIPQYF.

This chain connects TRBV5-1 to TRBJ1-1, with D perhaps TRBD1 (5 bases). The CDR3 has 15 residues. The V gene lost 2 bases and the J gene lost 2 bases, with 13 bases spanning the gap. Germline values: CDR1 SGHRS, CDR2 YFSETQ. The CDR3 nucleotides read TGCGCCAGCAGCTTACAGGCTGGGATAAACACTGAAGCTTTCTTT. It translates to CASSLQAGINTEAFF.

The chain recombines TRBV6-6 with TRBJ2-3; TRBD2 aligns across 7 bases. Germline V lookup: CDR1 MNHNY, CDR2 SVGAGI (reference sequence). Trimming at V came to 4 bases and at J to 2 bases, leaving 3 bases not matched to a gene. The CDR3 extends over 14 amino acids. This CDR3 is CASSFRGDTDTQYF. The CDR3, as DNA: TGTGCCAGCAGTTTCCGGGGGGACACAGATACGCAGTATTTT.

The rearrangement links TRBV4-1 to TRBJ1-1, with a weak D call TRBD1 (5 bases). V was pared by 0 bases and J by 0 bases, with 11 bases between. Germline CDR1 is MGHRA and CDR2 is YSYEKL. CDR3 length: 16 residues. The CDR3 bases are TGCGCCAGCAGCCAAGATGGGGGGGGTTTGAACACTGAAGCTTTCTTT. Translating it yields CASSQDGGGLNTEAFF.

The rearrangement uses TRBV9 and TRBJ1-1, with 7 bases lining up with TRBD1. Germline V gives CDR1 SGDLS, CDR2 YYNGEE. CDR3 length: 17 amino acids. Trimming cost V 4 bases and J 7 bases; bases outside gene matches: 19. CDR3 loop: CASSPRASGGFSSEAFF. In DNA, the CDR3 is TGTGCCAGCAGCCCCCGGGCTTCAGGGGGTTTTTCTAGTGAAGCTTTCTTT.

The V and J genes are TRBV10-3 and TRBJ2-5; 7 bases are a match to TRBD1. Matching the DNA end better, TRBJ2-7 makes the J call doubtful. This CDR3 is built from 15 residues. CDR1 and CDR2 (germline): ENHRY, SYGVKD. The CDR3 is CAITPEAGGIHEQYF. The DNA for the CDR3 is TGTGCCATAACCCCCGAGGCAGGGGGAATCCACGAGCAGTACTTC.

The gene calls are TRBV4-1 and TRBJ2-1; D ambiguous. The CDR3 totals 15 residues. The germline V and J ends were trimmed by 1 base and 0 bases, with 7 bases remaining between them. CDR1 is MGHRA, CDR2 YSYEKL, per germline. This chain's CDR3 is CASSQVLSSYNEQFF. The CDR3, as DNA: TGCGCCAGCAGCCAAGTTCTCAGCTCCTACAATGAGCAGTTCTTC.

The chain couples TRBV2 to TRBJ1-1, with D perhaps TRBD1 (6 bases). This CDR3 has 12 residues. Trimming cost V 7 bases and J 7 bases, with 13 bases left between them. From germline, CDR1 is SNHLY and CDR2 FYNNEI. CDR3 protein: CASNEGGIEAFF. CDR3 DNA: TGTGCCAGCAATGAGGGGGGGATTGAAGCTTTCTTT.

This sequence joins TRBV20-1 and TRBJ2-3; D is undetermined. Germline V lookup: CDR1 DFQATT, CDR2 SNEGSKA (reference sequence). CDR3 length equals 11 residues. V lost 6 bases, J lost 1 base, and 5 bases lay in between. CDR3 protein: CSAPGTDTQYF. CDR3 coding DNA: TGCAGTGCGCCAGGCACAGATACGCAGTATTTT.

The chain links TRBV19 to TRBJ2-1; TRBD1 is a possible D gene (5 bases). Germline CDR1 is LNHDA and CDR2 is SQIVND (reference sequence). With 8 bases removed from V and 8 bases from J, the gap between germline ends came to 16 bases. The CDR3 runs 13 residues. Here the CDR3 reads CASSLKGPYEQFF. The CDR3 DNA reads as TGTGCCAGTTCTCTTAAGGGGCCATATGAGCAGTTCTTC.

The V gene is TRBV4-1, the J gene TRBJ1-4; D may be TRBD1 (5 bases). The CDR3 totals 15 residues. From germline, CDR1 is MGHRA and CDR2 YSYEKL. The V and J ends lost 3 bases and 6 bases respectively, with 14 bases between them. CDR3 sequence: CASSHFTREDEKLFF. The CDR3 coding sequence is TGCGCCAGCAGCCACTTTACCAGGGAGGATGAAAAACTGTTTTTT.

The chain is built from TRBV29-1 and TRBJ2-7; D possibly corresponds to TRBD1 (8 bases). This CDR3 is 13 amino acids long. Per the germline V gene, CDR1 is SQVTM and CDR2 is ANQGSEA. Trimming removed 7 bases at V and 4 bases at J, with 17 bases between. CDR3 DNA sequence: TGCAGCGCCACAGGGGGGGAGCAGTACGAGCAGTACTTC. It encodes CSATGGEQYEQYF.

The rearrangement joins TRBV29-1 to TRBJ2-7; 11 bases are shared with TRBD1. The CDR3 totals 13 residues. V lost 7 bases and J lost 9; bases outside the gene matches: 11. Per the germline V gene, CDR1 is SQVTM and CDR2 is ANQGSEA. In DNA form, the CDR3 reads TGCAGCGCCGCCGGGACAGGGGGTCAGGGGCAGTACTTC. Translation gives CSAAGTGGQGQYF.

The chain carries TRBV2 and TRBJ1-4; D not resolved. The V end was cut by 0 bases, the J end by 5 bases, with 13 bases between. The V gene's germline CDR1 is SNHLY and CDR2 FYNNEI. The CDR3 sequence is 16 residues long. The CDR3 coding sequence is TGTGCCAGCAGTGAAGCGGCGGGCGAAGGAAATGAAAAACTGTTTTTT. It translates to CASSEAAGEGNEKLFF.

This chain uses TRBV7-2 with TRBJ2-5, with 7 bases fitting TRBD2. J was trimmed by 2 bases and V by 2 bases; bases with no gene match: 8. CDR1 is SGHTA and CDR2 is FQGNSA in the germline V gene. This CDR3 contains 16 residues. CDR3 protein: CASSLSPASGQETQYF. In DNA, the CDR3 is TGTGCCAGCAGCTTATCCCCCGCTAGCGGACAAGAGACCCAGTACTTC.

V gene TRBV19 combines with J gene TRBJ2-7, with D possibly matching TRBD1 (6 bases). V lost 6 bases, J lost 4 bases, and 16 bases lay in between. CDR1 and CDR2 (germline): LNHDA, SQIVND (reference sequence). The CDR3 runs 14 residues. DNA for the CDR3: TGTGCCAGTAGCTTCAGGGGAAAAGGGTACGAGCAGTACTTC. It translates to CASSFRGKGYEQYF.

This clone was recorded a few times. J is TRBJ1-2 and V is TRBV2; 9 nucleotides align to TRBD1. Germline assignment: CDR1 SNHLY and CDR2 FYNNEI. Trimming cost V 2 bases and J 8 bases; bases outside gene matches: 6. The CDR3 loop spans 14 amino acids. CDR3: CASSEPWTGDGYTF. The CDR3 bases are TGTGCCAGCAGTGAACCTTGGACAGGGGACGGCTACACCTTC.

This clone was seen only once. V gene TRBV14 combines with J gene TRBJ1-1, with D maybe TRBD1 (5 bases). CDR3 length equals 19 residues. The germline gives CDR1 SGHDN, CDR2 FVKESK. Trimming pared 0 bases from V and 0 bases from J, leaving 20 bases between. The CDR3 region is CASSQDRLDRSIMNTEAFF. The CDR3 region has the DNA TGTGCCAGCAGCCAAGATAGGCTCGACAGAAGCATCATGAACACTGAAGCTTTCTTT.

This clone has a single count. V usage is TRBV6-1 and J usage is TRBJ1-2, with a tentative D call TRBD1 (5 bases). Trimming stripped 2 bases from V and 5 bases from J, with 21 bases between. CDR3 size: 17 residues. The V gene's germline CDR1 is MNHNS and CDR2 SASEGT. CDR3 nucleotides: TGTGCCAGCAGTGAACCCCTTGGTTTGGGGCAGCCTTATGGCTACACCTTC. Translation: CASSEPLGLGQPYGYTF.